Presented here are 19 T cell receptor beta chains from one specimen sequenced in a study of T cell responses to AZD1222 COVID-19 vaccine. The repertoire was sequenced with immunoSEQ multiplex PCR; TCRdb's copy has only in-frame clones and lacks some. The table records 95,000 to 150,000 clones, approximately 90% of them present only once. The material sequenced was peripheral blood, taken on day 0 of AZD1222 vaccination. The receptors were sampled from an adult in good health.

The V and J genes are TRBV10-3 and TRBJ2-1; D not resolved. The CDR3 sequence is 14 residues long. With 3 bases removed from V and 6 bases from J, the gap between germline ends came to 12 bases. Germline CDR1 ENHRY, CDR2 SYGVKD. CDR3 residues: CAISDRLEVNEQFF. DNA of the CDR3: TGTGCCATCAGTGATAGGCTCGAAGTCAATGAGCAGTTCTTC.

This chain links TRBV6-5 with TRBJ2-5; a weak D match, TRBD1 (6 bases). The V gene lost 2 bases and the J gene lost 4 bases, with 17 bases spanning the gap. The CDR3 is 16 residues long. The V gene's germline CDR1 is MNHEY and CDR2 SVGAGI. CDR3 nucleotides: TGTGCCAGCAGTTACACGCCCCAGGGGAGAGGAGAGACCCAGTACTTC. Its translation is CASSYTPQGRGETQYF.

The V gene is TRBV5-1, the J gene TRBJ2-4; D possibly corresponds to TRBD1 (6 bases). The CDR3 runs 15 residues. V was pared by 3 bases and J by 2 bases, with 12 bases between. Germline-derived CDR1 and CDR2 are SGHRS and YFSETQ. The DNA for the CDR3 is TGCGCCAGCAGCTCCGTTAGGGGGACCAAAAACATTCAGTACTTC. It translates to CASSSVRGTKNIQYF. The variable domain in full, with the rest retrieved from reference TRBV5-1 and TRBJ2-4, is KAGVTQTPRYLIKTRGQQVTLSCSPISGHRSVSWYQQTPGQGLQFLFEYFSETQRNKGNFPGRFSGRQFSNSRSEMNVSTLELGDSALYLCASSSVRGTKNIQYFGAGTRLSVL.

V gene TRBV5-1 combines with J gene TRBJ2-3, with D maybe TRBD1 (5 bases). V shed 4 bases and J shed 6 bases, with 12 bases lying between them. CDR1 SGHRS and CDR2 YFSETQ come from the germline V gene. The CDR3 totals 13 residues. CDR3 coding DNA: TGCGCCAGCAGCCAGGGAAGCGCGGATACGCAGTATTTT. Its protein product is CASSQGSADTQYF.

The rearrangement links TRBV28 to TRBJ1-6; 10 bases agree with TRBD1. The V gene's germline CDR1 is MDHEN and CDR2 SYDVKM. There are 17 residues in the CDR3. V lost 3 bases, J lost 9 bases, and 11 bases stayed unmatched. For the CDR3, the DNA is TGTGCCAGCAGTTTCGAGGGACAGGGGCTTCGATTTTCACCCCTCCACTTT. Translating it yields CASSFEGQGLRFSPLHF.

V is TRBV2 and J is TRBJ2-2; TRBD2 is a possible D gene (5 bases). The germline V gene has CDR1 SNHLY and CDR2 FYNNEI. Trimming took 6 bases from V and 1 from J, leaving 12 bases between them. This CDR3 spans 15 amino acids. CDR3 DNA: TGTGCCAGCAGCCAAGGAGAGGGGAACACCGGGGAGCTGTTTTTT. Its translation: CASSQGEGNTGELFF.

As regards this clone: The sample has other DNA sequences that encode this CDR3 too. The V gene is TRBV6-5, the J gene TRBJ1-3; D remains unclear. Germline CDR1 reads MNHEY; CDR2 reads SVGAGI. CDR3 length: 15 residues. V was clipped by 1 base and J by 0 bases, with 7 bases between them. The CDR3 region is CASSYLGSSGNTIYF. The CDR3, as DNA: TGTGCCAGCAGTTACTTAGGATCCTCTGGAAACACCATATATTTT.

V gene TRBV28 combines with J gene TRBJ1-1, with D hard to call. In germline, CDR1 is MDHEN, CDR2 SYDVKM. The length of the CDR3 is 14 residues. Trimming pared 2 bases from V and 1 base from J, leaving 8 bases between. The CDR3 nucleotides are TGTGCCAGCAGTTTACCGGTTCCGAACACTGAAGCTTTCTTT. Protein sequence: CASSLPVPNTEAFF.

J is TRBJ2-1 and V is TRBV10-3; 10 nucleotides agree with TRBD2. The V gene end was trimmed by 0 bases and the J gene end by 5 bases; junction bases not matched to a gene: 10. The CDR3 extends over 18 amino acids. Germline V gene lookup returns CDR1 ENHRY and CDR2 SYGVKD. CDR3 region: CAISESVGTSAEDNEQFF. CDR3 DNA sequence: TGTGCCATCAGTGAGTCGGTCGGGACTAGCGCGGAAGACAATGAGCAGTTCTTC.

The rearrangement links TRBV12-3 or TRBV12-4 to TRBJ1-2; 7 nucleotides match TRBD1. This CDR3 is built from 12 residues. V was clipped by 5 bases and J by 7 bases; unmatched bases: 4. The CDR3 DNA follows: TGTGCCAGCAGTAAAGGGACAGTTGGCTACACCTTC. It translates to CASSKGTVGYTF.

This chain links TRBV4-2 with TRBJ2-3; D may be TRBD2 (6 bases). The CDR3 covers 13 residues. Germline V gene data show CDR1 as LGHNA and CDR2 as YNFKEQ. The germline V and J ends were trimmed by 1 base and 6 bases, with 8 bases remaining between them. The CDR3 bases are TGTGCCAGCAGCCAAGGCCTAGCGGATACGCAGTATTTT. Encoded protein: CASSQGLADTQYF.

The gene calls are TRBV5-1 and TRBJ1-3; tentatively, D is TRBD1 (5 bases). Trimming left V 3 bases short and J 1 base short, with 17 bases between. Germline V lookup: CDR1 SGHRS, CDR2 YFSETQ. The CDR3 covers 17 residues. The CDR3 bases are TGCGCCAGCAGCTACCAGGAGCAGGGAATGTCTGGAAACACCATATATTTT. It encodes CASSYQEQGMSGNTIYF.

J is TRBJ2-1 and V is TRBV6-1; possible D gene TRBD2, 6 bases. The CDR3 runs to 15 residues. With 3 bases removed from V and 6 bases from J, the gap between germline ends came to 15 bases. The V gene's germline CDR1 is MNHNS and CDR2 SASEGT. CDR3 nucleotides: TGTGCCAGCAGTGACGGCGGGACTGTTTTCAATGAGCAGTTCTTC. Its protein product is CASSDGGTVFNEQFF.

V gene TRBV6-5 combines with J gene TRBJ2-1; 10 nucleotides line up with TRBD2. The V gene end was trimmed by 7 bases and the J gene end by 7 bases; junction bases not matched to a gene: 7. Germline assignment: CDR1 MNHEY and CDR2 SVGAGI. CDR3 length: 14 residues. The CDR3 reads CASTLASGRNEQFF. Here the CDR3 DNA reads TGTGCCAGCACGCTGGCTAGCGGGAGAAATGAGCAGTTCTTC.

The rearrangement uses TRBV9 and TRBJ1-1, with no clear D. From germline, CDR1 is SGDLS and CDR2 YYNGEE. Trimming removed 0 bases at V and 2 bases at J, with 11 bases between. This CDR3 has 15 residues. In DNA, the CDR3 is TGTGCCAGCAGCGTAGTAAAGGGCTACAACACTGAAGCTTTCTTT. Protein: CASSVVKGYNTEAFF.

For the CDR3, the DNA is TGCGCCAGCAGCCAGTCGCCGGGACTAGCGGGAGAGACCCAGTACTTC. Amino acids: CASSQSPGLAGETQYF. The chain employs TRBV4-1 and TRBJ2-5; 12 nucleotides match TRBD2. There are 16 residues in the CDR3. CDR1 MGHRA and CDR2 YSYEKL come from the germline V gene. V was pared by 3 bases and J by 4 bases, with 6 bases of the junction left unmatched.

The chain is built from TRBV2 and TRBJ1-1, with 7 bases identical to TRBD1. Per germline, CDR1 SNHLY and CDR2 FYNNEI. The CDR3 contains 13 residues. The ends lost 8 bases at V and 8 bases at J; junction bases unmatched: 11. CDR3 DNA: TGTGCCAGCTCCCGGGACAGCCCGGGGGAAGCTTTCTTT. Translation gives CASSRDSPGEAFF.

This chain links TRBV5-1 with TRBJ1-1; tentative D call: TRBD1 (5 bases). CDR3 size: 13 residues. V lost 6 bases and J 5 bases, leaving 14 bases between the germline ends. Per germline, CDR1 SGHRS and CDR2 YFSETQ. DNA for the CDR3: TGCGCCAGCACACTACAGGATTTGACTGAAGCTTTCTTT. Amino acid sequence: CASTLQDLTEAFF.

The V gene is TRBV11-1, the J gene TRBJ1-1; D not certain. The CDR3 is 14 amino acids. V lost 5 bases and J 2 bases, leaving 12 bases between the germline ends. Germline assignment: CDR1 SGHAT and CDR2 FQDESV (reference sequence). The CDR3 is CASSPWTENTEAFF. Here the CDR3 DNA reads TGTGCCAGCAGCCCATGGACTGAAAACACTGAAGCTTTCTTT.